These T cell receptor beta chains were read from a single sample in a study of blood T cell repertoires in COVID-19. Method: immunoSEQ multiplex PCR; TCRdb's copy keeps in-frame clones and lacks some. The profile shows some 490,000 clones, approximately 83% of them singletons. Sequencing input: peripheral blood. The receptors originated from a human donor in a cohort sampled during active COVID-19. CDR3s include the opening cysteine and the closing phenylalanine or tryptophan. D genes are given only for firm matches. Where a row states a size, it is once, few, many or the class of an expanded clone; other rows omit it.

>TRBD1|TRBV6-5|TRBJ1-1|-
TGTGCCAGCAGTTACTCAGGGACAGGGAGGACTGAAGCTTTCTTT
CASSYSGTGRTEAFF
>TRBD2|TRBV10-3|TRBJ2-1|-
TGTGCCATCAGAAGACTAGCGGGAGAGGTCAATGAGCAGTTCTTC
CAIRRLAGEVNEQFF
>-|TRBV6-5|TRBJ2-1|-
TGTGCCAGCCGGTCCGCGGGGAACAATGAGCAGTTCTTC
CASRSAGNNEQFF
>-|TRBV9|TRBJ2-7|-
TGTGCCAGCAGCGTAGGCAGGGCCCCCTACGAGCAGTACTTC
CASSVGRAPYEQYF
>-|TRBV29-1|TRBJ2-1|-
TGCAGCGGAGCTCGGGGGAGCTCCTACAATGAGCAGTTCTTC
CSGARGSSYNEQFF
>TRBD2|TRBV30|TRBJ2-5|-
TGTGCCTGGAGCCCCATAGCGGGGCCCGGGGAGACCCAGTACTTC
CAWSPIAGPGETQYF
>-|TRBV30|TRBJ2-2|-
TGTGCCTGGATGGTGCAGGGGAACACCGGGGAGCTGTTTTTT
CAWMVQGNTGELFF
>TRBD1|TRBV19|TRBJ2-1|-
TGTGCCAGTAGTACCTGGGACAGGGGGACCAATGAGCAGTTCTTC
CASSTWDRGTNEQFF
>-|TRBV19|TRBJ2-6|-
TGTGCCAGTAGCTCAGACAGTTCAGGGGCCAACGTCCTGACTTTC
CASSSDSSGANVLTF
>TRBD2|TRBV29-1|TRBJ2-6|-
TGCAGCGTTGCGCGGGAGGGCTCTGGGGCCAACGTCCTGACTTTC
CSVAREGSGANVLTF
>TRBD1|TRBV3-1/TRBV3-2|TRBJ1-6|-
TGTGCCAGCAGCCAAGGGAGCGGGACAGGGGGTTCACCCCTCCACTTT
CASSQGSGTGGSPLHF
>TRBD1|TRBV4-3|TRBJ2-7|-
TGCGCCAGCAGCTGGCGGACAGGGGCAGGGGAGCAGTACTTC
CASSWRTGAGEQYF
>-|TRBV21-1|TRBJ2-1|-
TGTGCCAGCAGCACCATATTTAGGGGTAGTAACAATGAGCAGTTCTTC
CASSTIFRGSNNEQFF
>-|TRBV5-4|TRBJ2-7|-
TGTGCCAGCAGCGCCACCGGGACTCCTAACTACGAGCAGTACTTC
CASSATGTPNYEQYF
>TRBD1|TRBV20-1|TRBJ2-7|-
TGCAGTGCTACGACAGGGGATGAGCAGTACTTC
CSATTGDEQYF
>-|TRBV3-1/TRBV3-2|TRBJ1-2|few
TGTGCCAGCAGCCAAGGGACAGTATATGGCTACACCTTC
CASSQGTVYGYTF
>-|TRBV15|TRBJ1-6|-
TGTGCCACCAGCAGACTGGACAGTAATAATTCACCCCTCCACTTT
CATSRLDSNNSPLHF
>TRBD2|TRBV3-1/TRBV3-2|TRBJ2-5|-
TGTGCCAGCAGCGCTGACAGACGACTAGCGGGGTGGCAAGAGACCCAGTACTTC
CASSADRRLAGWQETQYF
>-|TRBV6-6|TRBJ1-1|-
TGTGCCAGCAGTTACATCCGGGGGAACACTGAAGCTTTCTTT
CASSYIRGNTEAFF
>TRBD2|TRBV27|TRBJ2-6|-
TGTGCCAGCGGCGCTAGCGGGGTCTCGTCTGGGGCCAACGTCCTGACTTTC
CASGASGVSSGANVLTF
>TRBD2|TRBV5-8|TRBJ2-7|-
TGTGCCAGCAGCTTCAGAGCGGGAGGCCCCGAGCAGTACTTC
CASSFRAGGPEQYF
>-|TRBV12-3/TRBV12-4|TRBJ2-7|-
TGTGCCAGCAGTTTAGCGAGGGAGCAGTACTTC
CASSLAREQYF
>-|TRBV29-1|TRBJ1-4|-
TGCAGCGTTGAGTCTCCGGGAAGCCCGACGAATGAAAAACTGTTTTTT
CSVESPGSPTNEKLFF